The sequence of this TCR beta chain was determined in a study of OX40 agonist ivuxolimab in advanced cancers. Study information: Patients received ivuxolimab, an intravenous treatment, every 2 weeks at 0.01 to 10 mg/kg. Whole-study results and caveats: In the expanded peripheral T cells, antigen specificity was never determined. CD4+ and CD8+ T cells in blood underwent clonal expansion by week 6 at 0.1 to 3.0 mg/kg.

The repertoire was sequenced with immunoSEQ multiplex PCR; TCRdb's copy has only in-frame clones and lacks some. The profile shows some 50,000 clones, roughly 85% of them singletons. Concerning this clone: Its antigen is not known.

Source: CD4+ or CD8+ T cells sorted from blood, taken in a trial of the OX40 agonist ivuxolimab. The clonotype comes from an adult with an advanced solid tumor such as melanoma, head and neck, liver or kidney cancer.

The CDR3 sequence: CASRDPTSRERLREQYF. The CDR3 bases are TGTGCCAGCAGGGACCCTACTTCGCGGGAGAGACTTCGGGAGCAGTACTTC. The chain links TRBV2 to TRBJ2-7; TRBD2 aligns across 7 bases. V shed 6 bases, J shed 7 bases, and the junction held 21 bases outside the gene matches. The CDR3 is 17 amino acids. Per germline, CDR1 SNHLY and CDR2 FYNNEI.